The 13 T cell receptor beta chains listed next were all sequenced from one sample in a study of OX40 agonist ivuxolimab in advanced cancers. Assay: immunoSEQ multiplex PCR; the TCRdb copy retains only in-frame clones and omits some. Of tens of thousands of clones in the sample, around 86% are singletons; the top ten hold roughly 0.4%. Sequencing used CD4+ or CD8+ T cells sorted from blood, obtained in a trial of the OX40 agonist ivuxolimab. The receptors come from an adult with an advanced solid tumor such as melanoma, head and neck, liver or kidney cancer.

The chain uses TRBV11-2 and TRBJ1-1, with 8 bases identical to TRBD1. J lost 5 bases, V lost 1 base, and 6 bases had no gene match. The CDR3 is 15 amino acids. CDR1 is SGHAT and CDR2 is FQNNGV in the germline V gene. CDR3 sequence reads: CASSLGTGRSTEAFF. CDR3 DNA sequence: TGTGCCAGCAGCTTAGGGACAGGGCGGAGTACTGAAGCTTTCTTT. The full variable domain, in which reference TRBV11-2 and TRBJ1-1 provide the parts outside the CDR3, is EAGVAQSPRYKIIEKRQSVAFWCNPISGHATLYWYQQILGQGPKLLIQFQNNGVVDDSQLPKDRFSAERLKGVDSTLKIQPAKLEDSAVYLCASSLGTGRSTEAFFGQGTRLTVV.

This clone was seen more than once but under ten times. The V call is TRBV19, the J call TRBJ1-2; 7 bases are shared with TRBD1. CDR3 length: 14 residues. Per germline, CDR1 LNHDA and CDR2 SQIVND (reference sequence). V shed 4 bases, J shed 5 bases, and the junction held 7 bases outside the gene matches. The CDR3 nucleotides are TGTGCCAGTAGTACCTACGGGACAGCTTATGGCTACACCTTC. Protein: CASSTYGTAYGYTF.

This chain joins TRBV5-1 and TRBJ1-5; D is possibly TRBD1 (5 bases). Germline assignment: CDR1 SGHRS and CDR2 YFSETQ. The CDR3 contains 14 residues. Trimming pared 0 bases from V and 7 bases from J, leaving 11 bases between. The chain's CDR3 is CASSLGQTGQPQHF. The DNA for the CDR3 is TGCGCCAGCAGCTTGGGACAGACTGGCCAGCCCCAGCATTTT.

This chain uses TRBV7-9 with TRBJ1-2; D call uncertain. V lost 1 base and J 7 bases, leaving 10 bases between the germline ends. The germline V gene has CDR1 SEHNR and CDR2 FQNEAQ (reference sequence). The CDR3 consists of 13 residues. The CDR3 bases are TGTGCCAGCAGCTTAGTGGACTATGGTGGCTACACCTTC. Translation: CASSLVDYGGYTF.

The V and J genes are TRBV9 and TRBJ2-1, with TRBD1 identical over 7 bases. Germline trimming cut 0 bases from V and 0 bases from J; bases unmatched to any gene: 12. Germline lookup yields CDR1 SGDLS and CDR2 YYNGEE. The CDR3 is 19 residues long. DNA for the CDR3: TGTGCCAGCAGCGTAGAAGGACGGCAGGGACAGAGCTCCTACAATGAGCAGTTCTTC. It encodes CASSVEGRQGQSSYNEQFF.

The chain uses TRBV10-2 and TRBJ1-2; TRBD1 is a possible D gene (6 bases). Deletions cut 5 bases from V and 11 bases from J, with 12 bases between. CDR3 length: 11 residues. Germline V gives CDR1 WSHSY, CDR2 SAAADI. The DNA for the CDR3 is TGCGCCAGCAGTACAGGGTTCGGTTACACCTTC. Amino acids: CASSTGFGYTF.

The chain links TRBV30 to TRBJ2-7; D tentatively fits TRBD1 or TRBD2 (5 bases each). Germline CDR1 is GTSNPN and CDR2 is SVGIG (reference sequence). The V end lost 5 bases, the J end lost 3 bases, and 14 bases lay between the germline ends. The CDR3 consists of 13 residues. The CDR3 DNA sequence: TGTGCCTGGGACCCCGGGGCCTTCTACGAGCAGTACTTC. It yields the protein CAWDPGAFYEQYF.

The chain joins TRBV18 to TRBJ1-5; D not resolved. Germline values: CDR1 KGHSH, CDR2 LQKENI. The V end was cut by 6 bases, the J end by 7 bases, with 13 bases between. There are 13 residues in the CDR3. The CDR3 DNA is TGTGCCAGCTCCTCCCTCCCGGAACAGCCCCAGCATTTT. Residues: CASSSLPEQPQHF.

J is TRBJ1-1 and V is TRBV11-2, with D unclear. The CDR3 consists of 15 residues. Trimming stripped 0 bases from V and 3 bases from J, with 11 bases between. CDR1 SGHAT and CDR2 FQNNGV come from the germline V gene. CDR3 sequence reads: CASSLDHLPYTEAFF. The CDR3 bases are TGTGCCAGCAGCTTAGATCATTTACCTTACACTGAAGCTTTCTTT.

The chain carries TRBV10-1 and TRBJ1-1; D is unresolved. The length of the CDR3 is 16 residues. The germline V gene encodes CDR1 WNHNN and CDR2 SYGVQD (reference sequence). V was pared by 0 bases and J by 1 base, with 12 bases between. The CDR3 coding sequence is TGCGCCAGCAGTGAGTCATCCAGACGGGAGAACACTGAAGCTTTCTTT. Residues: CASSESSRRENTEAFF.

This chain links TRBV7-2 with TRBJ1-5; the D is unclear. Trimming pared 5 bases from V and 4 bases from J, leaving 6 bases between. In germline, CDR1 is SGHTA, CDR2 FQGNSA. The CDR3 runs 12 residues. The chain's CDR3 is CASSPFNQPQHF. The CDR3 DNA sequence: TGTGCCAGCAGCCCATTTAATCAGCCCCAGCATTTT.

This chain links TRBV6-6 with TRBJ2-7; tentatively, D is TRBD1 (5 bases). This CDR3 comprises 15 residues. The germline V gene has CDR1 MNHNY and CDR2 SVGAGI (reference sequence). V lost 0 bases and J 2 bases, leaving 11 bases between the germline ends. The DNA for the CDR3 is TGTGCCAGCAGTTACTCCCATCAGGGTACCTACGAGCAGTACTTC. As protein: CASSYSHQGTYEQYF.

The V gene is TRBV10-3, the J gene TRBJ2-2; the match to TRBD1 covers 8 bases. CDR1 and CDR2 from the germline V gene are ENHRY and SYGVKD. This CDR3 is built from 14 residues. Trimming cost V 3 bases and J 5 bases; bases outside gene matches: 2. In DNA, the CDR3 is TGTGCCATCAGTGACAGGGGGCTTACCGGGGAGCTGTTTTTT. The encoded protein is CAISDRGLTGELFF.